Listed here are 3 T cell receptor beta chains from one sample, sequenced in a study of Ad26.COV2.S vaccination and SARS-CoV-2 variants. Treatment noted: 19 received Ad26.COV2.S at low or high dose, single or two shots; several received placebo; per-sample allocation not given. Sampling was done on day 63 after the first vaccine or placebo injection. The assay was immunoSEQ multiplex PCR, and TCRdb's table has in-frame clones only and misses some. The sample lists roughly 400,000 clones; roughly 90% were seen once. Sequenced material: peripheral blood, taken in a trial of Ad26.COV2.S vaccine versus placebo. These receptors were collected from a person aged 18 to 65 who received the Ad26.COV2.S COVID-19 vaccine or a placebo.

This clone appeared a few times. The chain uses TRBV4-2 and TRBJ2-7; TRBD2 aligns across 7 bases. V gave up 0 bases and J gave up 0 bases; unmatched junction bases: 2. Germline assignment: CDR1 LGHNA and CDR2 YNFKEQ. This CDR3 has 15 residues. The CDR3 DNA reads as TGTGCCAGCAGCCAAGAGCGCGGGAGCTCCTACGAGCAGTACTTC. It yields the protein CASSQERGSSYEQYF.

This clone was seen once. The rearrangement uses TRBV6-5 and TRBJ1-4, with 8 positions matching TRBD1. Losses at the gene ends were 6 bases for V and 5 bases for J; bases not matched to a gene: 5. Germline-derived CDR1 and CDR2 are MNHEY and SVGAGI. The CDR3 has 14 residues. CDR3 protein: CASSRDRMNEKLFF. The CDR3 DNA reads as TGTGCCAGCAGCAGGGACAGGATGAATGAAAAACTGTTTTTT.

This clone was detected once. The rearrangement links TRBV7-2 to TRBJ2-7; D gene ambiguous. The V gene's germline CDR1 is SGHTA and CDR2 FQGNSA. The CDR3 extends over 13 amino acids. With 1 base removed from V and 6 bases from J, the gap between germline ends came to 10 bases. For the CDR3, the DNA is TGTGCCAGCAGCTTAGATCCCGACCTCGAGCAGTACTTC. This gives the protein CASSLDPDLEQYF.